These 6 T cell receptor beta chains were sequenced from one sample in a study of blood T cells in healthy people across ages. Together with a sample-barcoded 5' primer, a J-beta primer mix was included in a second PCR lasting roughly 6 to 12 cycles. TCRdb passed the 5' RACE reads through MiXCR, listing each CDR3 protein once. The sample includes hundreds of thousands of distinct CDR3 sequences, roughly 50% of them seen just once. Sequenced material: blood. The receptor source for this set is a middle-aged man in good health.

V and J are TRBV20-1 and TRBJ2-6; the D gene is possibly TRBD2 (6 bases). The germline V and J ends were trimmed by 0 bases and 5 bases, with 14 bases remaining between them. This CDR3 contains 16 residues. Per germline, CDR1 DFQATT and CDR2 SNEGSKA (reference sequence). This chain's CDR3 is CSARDSRGSRANVLTF. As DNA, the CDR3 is TGCAGTGCTAGAGATTCGCGGGGCTCGAGGGCCAACGTCCTGACTTTC.

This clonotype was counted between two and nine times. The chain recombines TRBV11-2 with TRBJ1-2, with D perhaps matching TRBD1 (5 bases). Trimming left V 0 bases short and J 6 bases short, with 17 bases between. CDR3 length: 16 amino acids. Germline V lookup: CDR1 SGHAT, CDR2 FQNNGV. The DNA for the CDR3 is TGTGCCAGCAGCTTAGAGCCAAGTGGGACGGACGATGGCTACACCTTC. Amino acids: CASSLEPSGTDDGYTF.

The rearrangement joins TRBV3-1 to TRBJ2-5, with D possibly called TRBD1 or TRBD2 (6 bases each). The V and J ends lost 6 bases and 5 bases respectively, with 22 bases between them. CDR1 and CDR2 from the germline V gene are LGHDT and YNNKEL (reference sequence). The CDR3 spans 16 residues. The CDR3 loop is CASRGGRGGNRETQYF. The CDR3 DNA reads TGTGCCAGCAGAGGAGGCAGAGGGGGGAACCGGGAGACCCAGTACTTC.

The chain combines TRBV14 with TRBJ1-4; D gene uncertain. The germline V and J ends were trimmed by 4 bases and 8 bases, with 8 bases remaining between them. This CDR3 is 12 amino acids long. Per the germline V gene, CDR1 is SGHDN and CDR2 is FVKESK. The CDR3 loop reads CASSRPGEKLFF. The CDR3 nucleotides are TGTGCCAGCAGCCGTCCCGGGGAAAAACTGTTTTTT.

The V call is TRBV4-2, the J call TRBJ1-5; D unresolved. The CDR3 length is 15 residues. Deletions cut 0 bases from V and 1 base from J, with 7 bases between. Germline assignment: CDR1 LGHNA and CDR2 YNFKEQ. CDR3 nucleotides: TGTGCCAGCAGCCAAGATGGCCAGAGCAATCAGCCCCAGCATTTT. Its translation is CASSQDGQSNQPQHF.

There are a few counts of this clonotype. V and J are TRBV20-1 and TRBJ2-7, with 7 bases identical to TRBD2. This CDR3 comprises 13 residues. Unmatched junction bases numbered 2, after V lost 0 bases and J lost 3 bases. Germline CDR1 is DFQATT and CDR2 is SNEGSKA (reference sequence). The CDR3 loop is CSARDGLDYEQYF. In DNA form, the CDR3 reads TGCAGTGCTAGAGATGGACTAGACTACGAGCAGTACTTC.